A selection of T cell receptor beta chains follows, all from one sample in a study of beta chain features in type 1 diabetes. Here immunoSEQ multiplex PCR was the method, and the copy in TCRdb shows in-frame clones only, minus some. The sample lists hundreds of thousands of clones; 11% were seen once. The sequencing sample was made of naive CD4+ T cells from blood. All receptors come from a man younger than 40 with type 1 diabetes. Both conserved end residues are part of each CDR3. Fields, in order: D gene, clone size, V gene, J gene, CDR3 DNA, CDR3 protein. A D gene is named only where the DNA matches it firmly. Rows give clone size only sometimes, using once, few, many, or a class for an expanded clone.

D gene: -; clone size: -; V gene: TRBV5-4; J gene: TRBJ2-3; CDR3 DNA: TGTGCCAGCAGGGATGGTGGGGGGGCCAGAGATACGCAGTATTTT; CDR3 protein: CASRDGGGARDTQYF
D gene: -; clone size: -; V gene: TRBV6-6; J gene: TRBJ2-5; CDR3 DNA: TGTGCCAGCCTAGTCGCTCCCGAGGCCAAGACCCAGTACTTC; CDR3 protein: CASLVAPEAKTQYF
D gene: -; clone size: few; V gene: TRBV18; J gene: TRBJ1-1; CDR3 DNA: TGTGCCAGCTCACCACCGTCAGTGAACACTGAAGCTTTCTTT; CDR3 protein: CASSPPSVNTEAFF
D gene: TRBD1; clone size: -; V gene: TRBV7-2; J gene: TRBJ1-6; CDR3 DNA: TGTGCCAGCAGCTCCCAAGGCGGACAGGGGAATTCACCCCTCCACTTT; CDR3 protein: CASSSQGGQGNSPLHF
D gene: TRBD1; clone size: few; V gene: TRBV9; J gene: TRBJ2-1; CDR3 DNA: TGTGCCAGCAGCGTAGCAGGGGACAGCTACAATGAGCAGTTCTTC; CDR3 protein: CASSVAGDSYNEQFF
D gene: -; clone size: -; V gene: TRBV9; J gene: TRBJ2-7; CDR3 DNA: TGTGCCAGCAGCGTAGCAGCAGGGAACGAGCAGTACTTC; CDR3 protein: CASSVAAGNEQYF
D gene: -; clone size: -; V gene: TRBV7-9; J gene: TRBJ1-1; CDR3 DNA: TGTGCCAGCAGCTTAGCGCTCCATGATTCTATCGGAGCTTTCTTT; CDR3 protein: CASSLALHDSIGAFF
D gene: TRBD1; clone size: -; V gene: TRBV2; J gene: TRBJ2-5; CDR3 DNA: TGTGCCAGCAGTGAAGCGCTTGGGACAGGGGGCCAGACCCAGTACTTC; CDR3 protein: CASSEALGTGGQTQYF
D gene: -; clone size: few; V gene: TRBV4-1; J gene: TRBJ1-2; CDR3 DNA: TGCGCCAGCAGCCAGCCTCGCCAGGGTACTCACAACTATGGCTACACCTTC; CDR3 protein: CASSQPRQGTHNYGYTF
D gene: -; clone size: few; V gene: TRBV6-5; J gene: TRBJ1-2; CDR3 DNA: TGTGCCAGCAGTTCAAGAGGGAGCTATGGCTACACCTTC; CDR3 protein: CASSSRGSYGYTF
D gene: TRBD1; clone size: -; V gene: TRBV6-6; J gene: TRBJ2-5; CDR3 DNA: TGTGCCAGCAGTTCCCTGACAGGGTCCCAAGAGACCCAGTACTTC; CDR3 protein: CASSSLTGSQETQYF
D gene: -; clone size: -; V gene: TRBV5-1; J gene: TRBJ2-5; CDR3 DNA: TGCGCCAGCAGCTTGGAAGGGAGACAAGAGACCCAGTACTTC; CDR3 protein: CASSLEGRQETQYF
D gene: TRBD1; clone size: -; V gene: TRBV5-1; J gene: TRBJ2-1; CDR3 DNA: TGCGCCAGCAGCAACCAGAACAGGGGTGAGCAGTTCTTC; CDR3 protein: CASSNQNRGEQFF
D gene: -; clone size: -; V gene: TRBV6-1; J gene: TRBJ2-7; CDR3 DNA: TGTGCCAGCAACCCCGCAGGGGTCTTGTCCTACGAGCAGTACTTC; CDR3 protein: CASNPAGVLSYEQYF
D gene: -; clone size: few; V gene: TRBV19; J gene: TRBJ1-2; CDR3 DNA: TGTGCCAGTAGTCCTAATCCGACAGCTGGCTACACCTTC; CDR3 protein: CASSPNPTAGYTF
D gene: TRBD2; clone size: -; V gene: TRBV2; J gene: TRBJ2-7; CDR3 DNA: TGTGCCACCACTAGACTAGCTTTTTACGAGCAGTACTTC; CDR3 protein: CATTRLAFYEQYF
D gene: TRBD1; clone size: -; V gene: TRBV9; J gene: TRBJ2-3; CDR3 DNA: TGTGCCAGCAGCCCAAGCGGCTTCCGGGACAGGGATTACGAGGCCCCAGATACGCAGTATTTT; CDR3 protein: CASSPSGFRDRDYEAPDTQYF
D gene: TRBD1; clone size: few; V gene: TRBV2; J gene: TRBJ2-2; CDR3 DNA: TGTGCCAGCAGATCTACAGGGGGGATGTTTTTT; CDR3 protein: CASRSTGGMFF
D gene: TRBD2; clone size: few; V gene: TRBV7-3; J gene: TRBJ2-5; CDR3 DNA: TGTGCCAGCAGCTTAGAGCCACTAGCGGGGCAAGAGACCCAGTACTTC; CDR3 protein: CASSLEPLAGQETQYF
D gene: TRBD2; clone size: -; V gene: TRBV19; J gene: TRBJ2-1; CDR3 DNA: TGTGCCAGTAGTCAGCGGGGGAACTCCTACAATGAGCAGTTCTTC; CDR3 protein: CASSQRGNSYNEQFF
D gene: -; clone size: few; V gene: TRBV30; J gene: TRBJ1-2; CDR3 DNA: TGTGCCTGGAGTAGTTCGCCGAACGGGTATGGCTACACCTTC; CDR3 protein: CAWSSSPNGYGYTF
D gene: -; clone size: few; V gene: TRBV29-1; J gene: TRBJ2-3; CDR3 DNA: TGCAGCGGAAGCCGAATAGGCACAGATACGCAGTATTTT; CDR3 protein: CSGSRIGTDTQYF
D gene: -; clone size: few; V gene: TRBV2; J gene: TRBJ2-1; CDR3 DNA: TGTGCCAGCAGCCCCCGAGCTAGCTCCTACAATGAGCAGTTCTTC; CDR3 protein: CASSPRASSYNEQFF
D gene: -; clone size: -; V gene: TRBV30; J gene: TRBJ2-4; CDR3 DNA: TGTGCCTGGAGTGTCAGGGGTTCCAAAAACATTCAGTACTTC; CDR3 protein: CAWSVRGSKNIQYF
D gene: -; clone size: few; V gene: TRBV7-8; J gene: TRBJ2-3; CDR3 DNA: TGTGCCAGCAGCCCCGCAGGGGCGGGAGATACGCAGTATTTT; CDR3 protein: CASSPAGAGDTQYF
D gene: -; clone size: -; V gene: TRBV19; J gene: TRBJ1-5; CDR3 DNA: TGTGCCATCGCCGGGGGGGGCAATCAGCCCCAGCATTTT; CDR3 protein: CAIAGGGNQPQHF
D gene: TRBD2; clone size: -; V gene: TRBV4-2; J gene: TRBJ2-3; CDR3 DNA: TGTGCCAGCAGCCAGGTCCTTCTAGCGGGGGGCGGAGATACGCAGTATTTT; CDR3 protein: CASSQVLLAGGGDTQYF
D gene: -; clone size: -; V gene: TRBV9; J gene: TRBJ1-6; CDR3 DNA: TGTGCCAGCAGCGTCGGGTCAGGGACTACACCCCTCCACTTT; CDR3 protein: CASSVGSGTTPLHF
D gene: TRBD1; clone size: -; V gene: TRBV5-1; J gene: TRBJ2-5; CDR3 DNA: TGCGCCAGCAGCTCGGGACAGGGGTTAGAGACCCAGTACTTC; CDR3 protein: CASSSGQGLETQYF
D gene: -; clone size: -; V gene: TRBV18; J gene: TRBJ1-2; CDR3 DNA: TGTGCCAGCTCACGCGAGGCTGATTCCTATGGCTACACCTTC; CDR3 protein: CASSREADSYGYTF
D gene: -; clone size: -; V gene: TRBV2; J gene: TRBJ2-7; CDR3 DNA: TGTGCCAGCAGTGAGCCCCCCCCTACGGGCGAGCAGTACTTC; CDR3 protein: CASSEPPPTGEQYF
D gene: TRBD2; clone size: -; V gene: TRBV7-2; J gene: TRBJ2-5; CDR3 DNA: TGTGCCAGCAGCTTATCTCTAGCGGAGAACCAAGAGACCCAGTACTTC; CDR3 protein: CASSLSLAENQETQYF
D gene: -; clone size: few; V gene: TRBV9; J gene: TRBJ1-6; CDR3 DNA: TGTGCCAGCAGCGTAGGCCCGCCCCGGGTAGATTCACCCCTCCACTTT; CDR3 protein: CASSVGPPRVDSPLHF
D gene: TRBD1; clone size: -; V gene: TRBV5-4; J gene: TRBJ1-1; CDR3 DNA: TGTGCCAGCAGCCGGGACAGGGGGTCCCTGAACACTGAAGCTTTCTTT; CDR3 protein: CASSRDRGSLNTEAFF
D gene: TRBD1; clone size: -; V gene: TRBV7-9; J gene: TRBJ2-2; CDR3 DNA: TGTGCCAGCAGAGATGAGGGGGCTCGGACCGGGGAGCTGTTTTTT; CDR3 protein: CASRDEGARTGELFF